Below are 5 T cell receptor beta chains sequenced from a single sample in a study of follicular helper T cells after annual influenza vaccination. Repertoires were generated with immunoSEQ multiplex PCR, while TCRdb's copy carries only in-frame clones and drops some. The data show 12,000 or so clones, with roughly 80% seen just once and 3% to 4% held by the top ten. The time point here: 2015-2016 season, pre-vaccination. The starting material was CXCR5+ CD38- circulating T follicular helper cells from blood, obtained on the day of influenza vaccination. As to subset: circulating Tfh, non-naive CD4+CXCR5+PD-1+ (ICOS+CD38+ or ICOS-CD38-). These receptors originate from an adult who received the influenza vaccine.

The chain has TRBV5-1 and TRBJ1-2; possible D gene TRBD1, 6 bases. The V gene lost 4 bases and the J gene lost 4 bases, with 14 bases spanning the gap. The CDR3 contains 14 residues. CDR1 SGHRS and CDR2 YFSETQ come from the germline V gene. The CDR3 nucleotides read TGCGCCAGCAGCAGCCGGACAGACGGCTATGGCTACACCTTC. This translates into CASSSRTDGYGYTF. Based on the CDR3 plus reference TRBV5-1 and TRBJ1-2, the full variable domain is KAGVTQTPRYLIKTRGQQVTLSCSPISGHRSVSWYQQTPGQGLQFLFEYFSETQRNKGNFPGRFSGRQFSNSRSEMNVSTLELGDSALYLCASSSRTDGYGYTFGSGTRLTVV.

This clone was picked up one time. The V gene is TRBV7-2, the J gene TRBJ1-3, with D unclear. CDR3 length: 13 residues. Trimming removed 5 bases at V and 4 bases at J, with 9 bases between. CDR1 is SGHTA and CDR2 is FQGNSA in the germline V gene. CDR3 in DNA: TGTGCCAGCAGCGCCCCCCCGGGAAACACCATATATTTT. Encoded protein: CASSAPPGNTIYF.

V is TRBV28 and J is TRBJ1-3; D is perhaps TRBD1 (6 bases). This CDR3 is 16 amino acids long. From germline, CDR1 is MDHEN and CDR2 SYDVKM. V was cut by 5 bases and J by 8 bases, with 22 bases left in between. CDR3 amino acids: CASSRPDSLGLDTIYF. In nucleotides, the CDR3 is TGTGCCAGCAGTCGACCGGACAGTTTGGGCTTGGACACCATATATTTT.

The chain recombines TRBV7-9 with TRBJ1-4; D not certain. Trimming removed 4 bases at V and 4 bases at J, with 16 bases between. CDR1 and CDR2 from the germline V gene are SEHNR and FQNEAQ (reference sequence). The CDR3 runs 16 residues. This CDR3 is CASSYFSIGINEKLFF. The DNA of the CDR3 is TGTGCCAGCAGCTATTTTTCAATCGGTATTAATGAAAAACTGTTTTTT. Variable domain in full (rest from reference TRBV7-9 and TRBJ1-4): DTGVSQNPRHKITKRGQNVTFRCDPISEHNRLYWYRQTLGQGPEFLTYFQNEAQLEKSRLLSDRFSAERPKGSFSTLEIQRTEQGDSAMYLCASSYFSIGINEKLFFGSGTQLSVL.

The V gene is TRBV21-1, the J gene TRBJ1-4. TRBV21-1 is a documented pseudogene. This CDR3 is 18 amino acids long. In DNA, the CDR3 is TGTGCCAGCAGCAAAGGAAGAGAGGCCTCAGCAACTAATGAAAAACTGTTTTTT. Its translation: CASSKGREASATNEKLFF.